These T cell receptor beta chains were read from a single sample in a study of T cell responses to AZD1222 COVID-19 vaccine. TCRdb keeps only in-frame clones here, not all; method: immunoSEQ multiplex PCR. The sample comprises just over 150,000 clones, about 89% of which are singletons, and roughly a tenth rests with the top ten. The sample in question was peripheral blood, obtained 28 days after the second AZD1222 dose. These receptors originate from an adult who received the AZD1222 COVID-19 vaccine. CDR3s include the opening cysteine and the closing phenylalanine or tryptophan. The D gene is left open where the match is weak. Expanded clones are given a class, and other clones once, few, many or no size at all.

.	once	TRBV3-1/TRBV3-2	TRBJ1-2	CASRQGLNGYTF	TGTGCCAGCAGACAGGGTTTAAATGGCTACACCTTC
.	.	TRBV28	TRBJ1-5	CASSAGGRDSNQPQHF	TGTGCCAGCAGTGCGGGAGGCCGGGATAGCAATCAGCCCCAGCATTTT
.	.	TRBV4-3	TRBJ1-2	CASSQEGFRIGYTF	TGCGCCAGCAGCCAAGAAGGGTTTCGCATTGGCTACACCTTC
.	.	TRBV7-2	TRBJ2-3	CASSFRRAWDTQYF	TGTGCCAGCAGCTTCCGCCGGGCATGGGATACGCAGTATTTT
TRBD2	.	TRBV7-3	TRBJ2-1	CASSWSGSSYNEQFF	TGTGCCAGCAGTTGGAGCGGGAGTTCCTACAATGAGCAGTTCTTC
.	.	TRBV12-3/TRBV12-4	TRBJ2-5	CASSAWGRETQYF	TGTGCCAGCAGCGCCTGGGGGAGGGAGACCCAGTACTTC
.	few	TRBV3-1/TRBV3-2	TRBJ1-1	CASSQEGRVPAFF	TGTGCCAGCAGCCAAGAAGGCAGGGTCCCAGCTTTCTTT
.	.	TRBV5-4	TRBJ1-2	CASSFGQANYGYTF	TGTGCCAGCAGCTTTGGTCAGGCTAACTATGGCTACACCTTC
TRBD2	.	TRBV5-1	TRBJ2-1	CASRGTSGRGEQFF	TGCGCCAGCAGGGGGACTAGCGGGAGGGGCGAGCAGTTCTTC
TRBD1	.	TRBV30	TRBJ1-4	CAWGGQSNEKLFF	TGTGCCTGGGGGGGACAGTCTAATGAAAAACTGTTTTTT
.	.	TRBV4-1	TRBJ2-7	CASSLGMGVGSYEQYF	TGCGCCAGCAGCCTCGGCATGGGGGTGGGGTCCTACGAGCAGTACTTC
.	.	TRBV6-5	TRBJ2-5	CATHPQGLETQYF	TGTGCCACTCACCCACAGGGTTTGGAGACCCAGTACTTC
TRBD1	.	TRBV10-3	TRBJ2-1	CAISKTGQGYNEQFF	TGTGCCATCAGTAAAACGGGACAGGGCTACAATGAGCAGTTCTTC
TRBD1	.	TRBV7-9	TRBJ2-5	CASSRRTGTETQYF	TGTGCCAGCAGCCGTCGGACAGGGACGGAGACCCAGTACTTC
.	.	TRBV10-3	TRBJ1-4	CAISDPGGDEKLFF	TGTGCCATCAGTGATCCCGGGGGAGATGAAAAACTGTTTTTT
.	.	TRBV30	TRBJ2-7	CAWSVRSGFEQYF	TGTGCCTGGAGTGTTCGAAGCGGATTCGAGCAGTACTTC
.	.	TRBV5-4	TRBJ1-2	CASSLEVNYGYTF	TGTGCCAGCAGCTTGGAAGTTAACTATGGCTACACCTTC
TRBD1	.	TRBV7-3	TRBJ2-6	CASSLSGGFSGANVLTF	TGTGCCAGCAGCTTATCAGGGGGCTTCTCTGGGGCCAACGTCCTGACTTTC
.	.	TRBV30	TRBJ1-4	CAWSPPRYEKLFF	TGTGCCTGGAGTCCGCCTCGGTATGAAAAACTGTTTTTT
TRBD2	.	TRBV4-1	TRBJ2-7	CASSQGLADLYEQYF	TGCGCCAGCAGCCAAGGACTAGCGGATCTCTACGAGCAGTACTTC
TRBD2	.	TRBV6-2/TRBV6-3	TRBJ2-7	CASSGRSTSGISEQYF	TGTGCCAGCAGCGGACGGTCGACTAGCGGGATTTCCGAGCAGTACTTC
.	once	TRBV5-5	TRBJ1-3	CASSSHVGKSSGNTIYF	TGTGCCAGCAGCTCCCACGTTGGAAAGAGCTCTGGAAACACCATATATTTT
.	.	TRBV7-9	TRBJ1-1	CASSLGTGGAFF	TGTGCCAGCAGCTTAGGAACGGGGGGAGCTTTCTTT
TRBD2	.	TRBV11-3	TRBJ2-1	CASSLNGWGGNEQFF	TGTGCCAGCAGCTTAAACGGTTGGGGGGGAAATGAGCAGTTCTTC
.	.	TRBV19	TRBJ1-2	CASSIDYGLNYGYTF	TGTGCCAGTAGTATCGATTACGGACTGAACTATGGCTACACCTTC
.	.	TRBV18	TRBJ1-5	CASSPGDGRAQHF	TGTGCCAGCTCACCAGGGGACGGGAGGGCCCAGCATTTT
.	.	TRBV5-4	TRBJ2-1	CASSRAPSDEQFF	TGTGCCAGCAGCCGGGCCCCTAGCGATGAGCAGTTCTTC
.	.	TRBV12-3/TRBV12-4	TRBJ1-3	CASTASGNTIYF	TGTGCCAGCACCGCCTCGGGAAACACCATATATTTT
.	.	TRBV10-3	TRBJ1-6	CAIRERDSYNSPLHF	TGTGCCATCAGGGAGCGGGACTCCTATAATTCACCCCTCCACTTT
.	.	TRBV2	TRBJ2-3	CASSVGLPTDTQYF	TGTGCCAGCAGTGTCGGTCTCCCCACAGATACGCAGTATTTT
.	.	TRBV9	TRBJ2-3	CASSGTRTDPLYF	TGTGCCAGCAGCGGAACCAGGACAGACCCGTTGTATTTT
.	few	TRBV5-8	TRBJ2-5	CASSYWETQYF	TGTGCCAGCAGCTACTGGGAGACCCAGTACTTC
.	.	TRBV3-1/TRBV3-2	TRBJ2-3	CASSEGRKANTQYF	TGTGCCAGCAGCGAAGGCAGGAAAGCCAATACGCAGTATTTT
TRBD1	.	TRBV7-8	TRBJ1-1	CASSLEGTGGFLGVGNTEAFF	TGTGCCAGCAGCTTAGAGGGGACAGGGGGATTTCTGGGGGTCGGCAACACTGAAGCTTTCTTT
.	.	TRBV28	TRBJ2-7	CASSPSTEQYF	TGTGCCAGCAGTCCGTCGACCGAGCAGTACTTC
.	.	TRBV11-3	TRBJ2-2	CASSLYSDTGELFF	TGTGCCAGCAGCTTATATAGCGACACCGGGGAGCTGTTTTTT
.	.	TRBV29-1	TRBJ1-1	CSAKRSGNTEAFF	TGCAGCGCCAAACGGAGCGGGAACACTGAAGCTTTCTTT
.	.	TRBV6-1	TRBJ1-3	CASSESWGNTIYF	TGTGCCAGCAGTGAATCGTGGGGAAACACCATATATTTT
TRBD2	.	TRBV28	TRBJ2-7	CATLRRGLAGGLNEQYF	TGTGCCACCCTGAGGCGGGGACTAGCGGGAGGGCTGAACGAGCAGTACTTC
.	.	TRBV5-1	TRBJ2-5	CASSASGHPQETQYF	TGCGCCAGCAGCGCCTCGGGGCACCCTCAAGAGACCCAGTACTTC
.	.	TRBV2	TRBJ1-1	CASSSGGNTEAFF	TGTGCCAGCAGTTCCGGAGGGAACACTGAAGCTTTCTTT
TRBD1	.	TRBV5-1	TRBJ1-2	CASSLAGTAQDGYTF	TGCGCCAGCAGCCTAGCCGGGACAGCACAGGATGGCTACACCTTC
.	.	TRBV5-1	TRBJ2-5	CASSSQGGQETQYF	TGCGCCAGCTCCTCTCAGGGGGGGCAAGAGACCCAGTACTTC
.	.	TRBV19	TRBJ1-2	CASSDGVQTITNYGYTF	TGTGCCAGTAGTGACGGGGTCCAGACTATAACTAACTATGGCTACACCTTC
.	.	TRBV30	TRBJ1-6	CAWSGQDNSPLHF	TGTGCCTGGAGTGGACAGGATAATTCACCCCTCCACTTT
.	.	TRBV7-3	TRBJ2-2	CASKAPNTGELFF	TGTGCCAGCAAGGCGCCAAACACCGGGGAGCTGTTTTTT